Following are 5 T cell receptor beta chains from one sample sequenced in a study of cytomegalovirus exposure and HLA in healthy donors. The PCR ran on 60 Vbeta and 13 Jbeta primers. Measured with immunoSEQ multiplex PCR; TCRdb has only the in-frame clones, and not every one. This table has tens of thousands of clones, roughly four fifths appearing once. The specimen was PBMCs. The receptors come from a male donor in good health and CMV-seropositive.

About this clone: This CDR3 is also generated by other DNA sequences in the sample. The rearrangement links TRBV18 to TRBJ2-5; TRBD1 might be the D (5 bases). CDR1 is KGHSH and CDR2 is LQKENI in the germline V gene. This CDR3 is built from 13 residues. Deletions cut 3 bases from V and 5 bases from J, with 10 bases between. Here the CDR3 reads CASSPQGLETQYF. CDR3 in DNA: TGTGCCAGCTCACCTCAGGGTCTTGAGACCCAGTACTTC.

The chain uses TRBV30 and TRBJ2-2; maybe TRBD1 (6 bases). Germline V gene data show CDR1 as GTSNPN and CDR2 as SVGIG (reference sequence). CDR3 length equals 13 residues. Between the trimmed V and J ends, which lost 1 base and 7 bases, there was a span of 10 bases. The CDR3 reads CAWSATGIGELFF. CDR3 coding DNA: TGTGCCTGGAGTGCAACAGGGATCGGGGAGCTGTTTTTT.

The J gene is TRBJ1-5, the V gene TRBV30; a possible D gene is TRBD1 (6 bases). The germline V and J ends were trimmed by 2 bases and 7 bases, with 12 bases remaining between them. This CDR3 region has 13 residues. Germline-derived CDR1 and CDR2 are GTSNPN and SVGIG (reference sequence). The CDR3 loop reads CAWSPDSLQPQHF. The CDR3 DNA is TGTGCCTGGAGTCCGGACAGTCTCCAGCCCCAGCATTTT.

This sequence joins TRBV6-1 and TRBJ1-1, with TRBD1 matching 8 bases. Germline assignment: CDR1 MNHNS and CDR2 SASEGT. The CDR3 covers 14 residues. J lost 5 bases, V lost 5 bases, and 7 bases had no gene match. This chain's CDR3 is CASSLGQGRTEAFF. The CDR3 DNA reads TGTGCCAGCAGTCTCGGACAGGGAAGAACTGAAGCTTTCTTT.

J is TRBJ1-6 and V is TRBV6-5; TRBD1 is a possible D gene (5 bases). Germline V gene sequence: CDR1 MNHEY, CDR2 SVGAGI. The CDR3 runs 14 residues. V was pared by 6 bases and J by 6 bases, with 12 bases between. CDR3 residues: CASSRTRGNSPLHF. The CDR3 DNA reads TGTGCCAGCAGCAGGACTAGGGGTAATTCACCCCTCCACTTT.